The 8 T cell receptor beta chains below all came from one sample that was sequenced in a study of regulatory T cells in long-lasting Graves disease. The sample's time point: persistent/refractory GD, antithyroid drugs over 5 years with positive TRAb. PBMCs were the source of the RNA used for TCR sequencing. In building TCR beta libraries, iRepertoire HTBI primers were used together with Arm-PCR of CDR3 regions. Using its own MiXCR run on the multiplex PCR reads, TCRdb lists one record per CDR3 protein. The sample contains around 340,000 distinct CDR3 sequences, about 19% of which appear only once. The source was peripheral blood mononuclear cells (PBMCs), collected when the disease was refractory, from a patient treated with antithyroid drugs. The receptors were gathered from a female donor with Graves disease.

This clonotype came up a few times. The genes are TRBV7-9 and TRBJ2-5; D gene unclear. Per germline, CDR1 SEHNR and CDR2 FQNEAQ (reference sequence). This CDR3 comprises 15 residues. The V end was cut by 2 bases, the J end by 2 bases, with 12 bases between. The CDR3 bases are TGTGCCAGCAGCTTATCAAGGGTGGGACAAGAGACCCAGTACTTC. Translated: CASSLSRVGQETQYF.

The chain employs TRBV11-2 and TRBJ1-1, with D unresolved. Germline V gene lookup returns CDR1 SGHAT and CDR2 FQNNGV. Trimming left V 0 bases short and J 1 base short, with 15 bases between. The CDR3 sequence is 17 residues long. The CDR3 nucleotides are TGTGCCAGCAGCTTAGATCTTAGGTCCTATTGGAACACTGAAGCTTTCTTT. Its translation: CASSLDLRSYWNTEAFF.

This clonotype came up a few times. No conserved phenylalanine or tryptophan ends this CDR3, so it is likely a read error. The gene calls are TRBV7-8 and TRBJ2-7; D is unresolved. Trimming stripped 1 base from V and 0 bases from J, with 13 bases between. This CDR3 spans 16 amino acids. In germline, CDR1 is SGHVS, CDR2 FQNEAQ. The DNA of the CDR3 is TGTGCCAGCAGCTTAGTTTCGAGAAAAAGCTCCTACGAGCAGTACCTC. Residues: CASSLVSRKSSYEQYL.

This clonotype was picked up many times. The V gene is TRBV6-2 or TRBV6-3, the J gene TRBJ2-7; TRBD1 agrees at 8 bases. Germline V gene lookup returns CDR1 MNHEY and CDR2 SVGEGT. The V and J ends lost 0 bases and 5 bases, in that order; junction bases with no gene match: 6. This CDR3 is 15 amino acids long. The CDR3 protein is CASSYSAGGYDEQYF. The CDR3 nucleotides read TGTGCCAGCAGTTACTCTGCAGGGGGCTATGACGAGCAGTACTTC.

The CDR3 spells CSASPRSYNEQFF. The CDR3 bases are TGCAGTGCTAGTCCGCGGAGCTACAATGAGCAGTTCTTC. The gene calls are TRBV20-1 and TRBJ2-1; D gene ambiguous. The ends were cut back, 3 bases at V and 3 bases at J, with 9 bases in the middle. CDR3 length: 13 amino acids. Germline V gives CDR1 DFQATT, CDR2 SNEGSKA (reference sequence).

This clonotype has at least ten counts. J is TRBJ2-5 and V is TRBV2; TRBD2 aligns across 13 bases. After removal of 8 bases from V and 4 bases from J, the junction contained 25 bases not matched to a gene. The germline V gene encodes CDR1 SNHLY and CDR2 FYNNEI. This CDR3 contains 21 residues. The CDR3 spells CASRPDVWTSGGPFSGETQYF. CDR3 nucleotide sequence: TGTGCCAGCCGCCCTGATGTTTGGACTAGCGGGGGACCCTTCTCGGGAGAGACCCAGTACTTC.

At least ten counts were recorded for this clonotype. Here the CDR3 reads CASRPTGANTEAFF. Here the CDR3 DNA reads TGTGCCAGCAGACCGACAGGGGCGAACACTGAAGCTTTCTTT. The V call is TRBV12-3 or TRBV12-4, the J call TRBJ1-1; TRBD1 matches at 8 bases. J lost 1 base, V lost 6 bases, and 4 bases had no gene match. The CDR3 length is 14 residues.

The rearrangement joins TRBV6-2 or TRBV6-3 to TRBJ2-7; 7 bases map to TRBD2. The ends lost 6 bases at V and 6 bases at J; junction bases unmatched: 20. The germline V gene encodes CDR1 MNHEY and CDR2 SVGEGT. The CDR3 is 17 residues long. CDR3 loop: CASSLTPIGGRAGEQYF. The CDR3 DNA sequence: TGTGCCAGCAGCTTAACACCCATAGGCGGGAGAGCAGGCGAGCAGTACTTC.